What follows are 14 T cell receptor beta chains derived from one specimen sequenced in a study of T cell changes during pregnancy in multiple sclerosis. Here immunoSEQ multiplex PCR was the method, and the copy in TCRdb shows in-frame clones only, minus some. Of roughly 40,000 clones in the sample, about 90% are singletons; the top ten hold under 0.9%. The sample consisted of CD4+ T cells from peripheral blood mononuclear cells, taken after pregnancy. The receptor source for this set is a female donor with multiple sclerosis, enrolled in a pregnancy study.

A remark on this clone: At the DNA level, this CDR3 is encoded by other sequences in the same sample as well. V and J are TRBV2 and TRBJ2-7; 7 bases map to TRBD1. V was pared by 6 bases and J by 5 bases, with 4 bases of the junction left unmatched. Germline loops: CDR1 SNHLY, CDR2 FYNNEI. The CDR3 is 12 amino acids. The CDR3 DNA reads TGTGCCAGCAGCCCCGACAGGGACGAGCAGTACTTC. It encodes CASSPDRDEQYF. Complete variable domain (other parts from reference TRBV2 and TRBJ2-7): EPEVTQTPSHQVTQMGQEVILRCVPISNHLYFYWYRQILGQKVEFLVSFYNNEISEKSEIFDDQFSVERPDGSNFTLKIRSTKLEDSAMYFCASSPDRDEQYFGPGTRLTVT.

The rearrangement uses TRBV2 and TRBJ2-3; the match to TRBD1 covers 7 bases. CDR3 length: 16 residues. In germline, CDR1 is SNHLY, CDR2 FYNNEI. The ends lost 5 bases at V and 1 base at J; junction bases unmatched: 9. CDR3: CASSFTGTAGTDTQYF. In DNA, the CDR3 is TGTGCCAGCAGTTTCACCGGGACAGCGGGCACAGATACGCAGTATTTT.

In its sample, this clone was seen a few times. The chain combines TRBV5-4 with TRBJ1-4, with TRBD1 matching over 10 bases. CDR1 is SGHNT and CDR2 is YYREEE in the germline V gene (reference sequence). The CDR3 consists of 15 residues. The junction had 5 bases not matched to a gene; V was cut back by 4 bases and J by 5 bases. Written as DNA, the CDR3 is TGTGCCAGCAGCACTCCGGGACAGGGGAATGAAAAACTGTTTTTT. It encodes CASSTPGQGNEKLFF.

The sample holds a few counts of this clone. CDR3 sequence reads: CASSEAGTRTNEQFF. CDR3 DNA sequence: TGTGCCAGCAGTGAGGCGGGTACTAGGACCAATGAGCAGTTCTTC. The chain has TRBV25-1 and TRBJ2-1; D possibly corresponds to TRBD2 (5 bases). V lost 3 bases to trimming and J lost 6 bases, with 15 bases between them. The CDR3 extends over 15 amino acids. CDR1 and CDR2 (germline): MGHDK, SYGVNS.

This sequence joins TRBV5-5 and TRBJ2-1; 9 positions agree with TRBD2. This CDR3 is built from 16 residues. The ends lost 1 base at V and 2 bases at J; junction bases unmatched: 4. From germline, CDR1 is SGHKS and CDR2 YYEKEE (reference sequence). CDR3 in amino acids: CASSLLASGAYNEQFF. In DNA, the CDR3 is TGTGCCAGCAGCTTGTTGGCTAGCGGGGCCTACAATGAGCAGTTCTTC.

The CDR3 reads CASSPTSGGAGELFF. CDR3 DNA: TGTGCCAGCAGCCCGACTAGCGGGGGGGCCGGGGAGCTGTTTTTT. The chain is built from TRBV9 and TRBJ2-2; 14 positions agree with TRBD2. The CDR3 sequence is 15 residues long. J was trimmed by 6 bases and V by 4 bases; bases with no gene match: 2. CDR1 is SGDLS and CDR2 is YYNGEE in the germline V gene.

The chain is built from TRBV2 and TRBJ2-2; 12 nucleotides agree with TRBD2. Germline V gene data show CDR1 as SNHLY and CDR2 as FYNNEI. CDR3 length equals 16 residues. J gave up 2 bases and V 4 bases, and 2 bases lay outside the gene matches. In nucleotides, the CDR3 is TGTGCCAGCAGTGCTAGCGGGGGGGCCAACACCGGGGAGCTGTTTTTT. Translated: CASSASGGANTGELFF.

The CDR3 sequence is CASSLQQGMLFF. CDR3 in DNA: TGTGCCAGCAGCTTACAACAGGGGATGCTGTTTTTT. This sequence joins TRBV7-9 and TRBJ1-4; 7 nucleotides align to TRBD1. Germline trimming cut 2 bases from V and 14 bases from J; bases unmatched to any gene: 5. CDR1 is SEHNR, CDR2 FQNEAQ, per germline (reference sequence). This CDR3 comprises 12 residues.

The chain joins TRBV29-1 to TRBJ1-1; possible D gene TRBD1, 6 bases. The length of the CDR3 is 15 residues. CDR1 and CDR2 (germline): SQVTM, ANQGSEA. Trimming stripped 6 bases from V and 0 bases from J, with 17 bases between. CDR3 residues: CSVTGGWGMNTEAFF. Written as DNA, the CDR3 is TGCAGCGTCACGGGGGGCTGGGGGATGAACACTGAAGCTTTCTTT.

This sequence joins TRBV5-4 and TRBJ2-1; 8 bases are a match to TRBD2. This CDR3 is 15 amino acids long. Germline V gene lookup returns CDR1 SGHNT and CDR2 YYREEE (reference sequence). The trim removed 4 bases at V and 14 bases at J, leaving 17 bases unmatched. In nucleotides, the CDR3 is TGTGCCAGCAGCCGCCCCAAGCGGGGGAACGACGTAGAGTTCTTC. Encoded protein: CASSRPKRGNDVEFF.

The J gene is TRBJ2-4, the V gene TRBV4-1, with D maybe TRBD2 (6 bases). Deletions cut 0 bases from V and 9 bases from J, with 12 bases between. CDR1 is MGHRA, CDR2 YSYEKL, per germline. The CDR3 runs 14 residues. CDR3 bases: TGCGCCAGCAGCCAAGATTATGGGACTCGCATTCAGTACTTC. Translation: CASSQDYGTRIQYF.

The J gene is TRBJ2-7, the V gene TRBV5-1; weak D call: TRBD1 (7 bases). This CDR3 spans 17 amino acids. Germline V gene data show CDR1 as SGHRS and CDR2 as YFSETQ. V gave up 0 bases and J gave up 0 bases, with 16 bases separating them. As DNA, the CDR3 is TGCGCCAGCAGCTTGGGGGGGGCGGGACAGAGCTCCTACGAGCAGTACTTC. This encodes CASSLGGAGQSSYEQYF.

This clone was found once. This sequence joins TRBV28 and TRBJ1-2; D gene ambiguous. The CDR3 spans 12 residues. V was cut by 8 bases and J by 8 bases, with 15 bases left in between. Germline V CDR1 and CDR2: MDHEN, SYDVKM. CDR3 coding DNA: TGTGCCAGCGGGCCCGTTCCGATCGGCTACACCTTC. The encoded protein is CASGPVPIGYTF.

For this clone: Distinct nucleotide sequences in the sample also encode this CDR3. V is TRBV4-2 and J is TRBJ1-3; D gene unclear. CDR1 is LGHNA and CDR2 is YNFKEQ in the germline V gene. V lost 8 bases, J lost 7 bases, and 21 bases lay in between. This CDR3 is 15 amino acids long. CDR3 nucleotides: TGTGCCAGCCGGAGATTACTCGGACTAAGGAACACCATATATTTT. This gives the protein CASRRLLGLRNTIYF.